The clone carrying this T cell receptor beta chain was seen at least ten times. This record comes from a study of T cells in Graves' hyperthyroidism and ophthalmopathy. Diagnoses used clinical symptoms, serum thyroxine and TRAb, thyroid ultrasound and orbital computed tomography. J gave up 1 base and V 6 bases, and 11 bases lay outside the gene matches. This CDR3 contains 16 residues. Germline loops: CDR1 MDHEN, CDR2 SYDVKM. RNA transcripts were the template for amplifying TCR beta CDR3 regions. The TCR CDR3 was amplified in a first-round RT-PCR using the HTBI primer set. TCRdb redid the calling of the multiplex PCR reads with MiXCR, one entry per CDR3 protein. Of 250,000 to 350,000 distinct CDR3 sequences in the sample, about 20% were seen once.

This TCR derives from a man younger than 45 with Graves' ophthalmopathy. The specimen was blood. The V call is TRBV28, the J call TRBJ2-5; 7 bases agree with TRBD2. CDR3 DNA: TGTGCCAGCAGGAGAGGGGCTAGCGGTAGCCAAGAGACCCAGTACTTC. It is translated as CASRRGASGSQETQYF.